This T cell receptor beta chain was captured in a study of CD8+ T cells in alopecia areata. Trimming shortened V by 0 bases and J by 5 bases, and 10 bases separated the two germline ends. The CDR3 contains 14 residues. Germline loops: CDR1 LNHNV, CDR2 YYDKDF (reference sequence). RNA was extracted and reverse transcribed into cDNA as the sequencing template. The repertoire was sequenced with immunoSEQ multiplex PCR; TCRdb's copy has only in-frame clones and lacks some. The sample lists 150,000 to 200,000 clones, approximately 56% occurring once. A FACSAria was used to sort CD4+ and CD8+ T cells. These cells came from PBMCs. This clone was seen only a few times.

This TCR came from a human donor with alopecia areata. The input for sequencing was CD4+ T cells sorted from blood, taken at week 0. This sequence joins TRBV15 and TRBJ1-1; D not certain. CDR3 sequence reads: CATSRDPGITEAFF. The CDR3 nucleotides read TGTGCCACCAGCAGAGATCCGGGGATAACTGAAGCTTTCTTT. The full variable domain, its missing parts supplied by reference TRBV15 and TRBJ1-1, is DAMVIQNPRYQVTQFGKPVTLSCSQTLNHNVMYWYQQKSSQAPKLLFHYYDKDFNNEADTPDNFQSRRPNTSFCFLDIRSPGLGDTAMYLCATSRDPGITEAFFGQGTRLTVV.